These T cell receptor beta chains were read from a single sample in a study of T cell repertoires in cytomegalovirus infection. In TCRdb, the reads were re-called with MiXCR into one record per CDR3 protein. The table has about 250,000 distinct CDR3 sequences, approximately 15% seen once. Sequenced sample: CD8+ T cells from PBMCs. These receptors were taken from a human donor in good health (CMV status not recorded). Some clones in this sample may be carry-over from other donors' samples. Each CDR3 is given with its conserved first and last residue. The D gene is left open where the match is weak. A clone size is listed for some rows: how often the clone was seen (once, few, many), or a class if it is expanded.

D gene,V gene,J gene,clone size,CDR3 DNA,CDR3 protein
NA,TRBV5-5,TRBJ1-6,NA,TGTGCCAGCAGCTTGGTACTCAATTCACCCCTCCACTTT,CASSLVLNSPLHF
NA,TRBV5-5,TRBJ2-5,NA,TGTGCCAGCAGCTTGGGTCAGCCGGGCGGAGAGACCCAGTACTTC,CASSLGQPGGETQYF
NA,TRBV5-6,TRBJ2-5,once,TGTGCCAGCAGCCGGGCGATAGGGGGGATTCAAGAGACCCAGTACTTC,CASSRAIGGIQETQYF
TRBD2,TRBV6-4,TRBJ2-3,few,TGTGCCAGCAGTCTAGGACTAGCGAGCACAGATACGCAGTATTTT,CASSLGLASTDTQYF
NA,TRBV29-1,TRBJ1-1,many,TGCAGCGTTGGGATGGACACTGAAGCTTTCTTT,CSVGMDTEAFF
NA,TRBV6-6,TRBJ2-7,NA,TGTGCCAGTCGACTATTCGGGCGACAGGACTACGAGCAGTACTTC,CASRLFGRQDYEQYF
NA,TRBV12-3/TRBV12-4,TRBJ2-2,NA,TGTGCCTGGGGGCTGGGGAACACCGGGGAGCTGTTTTTT,CAWGLGNTGELFF
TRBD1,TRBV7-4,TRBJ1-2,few,TGTGCCAGCAGCTCACTGACAGGGGTTACCAACTATGGCTACACCTTC,CASSSLTGVTNYGYTF
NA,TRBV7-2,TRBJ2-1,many,TGTGCCAGCAGCTTCCCGGCAGGGATCTACAATGAGCAGTTCTTC,CASSFPAGIYNEQFF
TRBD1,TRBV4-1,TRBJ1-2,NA,TGCGCCAGCAGCCAAACGGGACAGGGTAACTATGGCTACACCTTC,CASSQTGQGNYGYTF
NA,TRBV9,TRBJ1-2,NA,TGTGCCAGCAGCCCACACATGGTGGGGGCAGGAGCTAACTATGGCTACACCTTC,CASSPHMVGAGANYGYTF
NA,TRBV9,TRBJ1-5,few,TGTGCCAGCAGCACCCACGCGGATTCTCGCAATCAGCCCCAGCATTTT,CASSTHADSRNQPQHF
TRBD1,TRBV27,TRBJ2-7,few,TGTGCCAGCAGTTCAGGGGGCTTATACGAGCAGTACTTC,CASSSGGLYEQYF
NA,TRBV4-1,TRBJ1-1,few,TGCGCCAGCAGCCAGGGTCTATGGACTGAAGCTTTCTTT,CASSQGLWTEAFF
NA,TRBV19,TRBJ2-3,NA,TGTGCCAGTAGTATCGGTGCGGGCTGGGATACGCAGTATTTT,CASSIGAGWDTQYF
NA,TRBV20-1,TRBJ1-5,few,TGCAGTGCTAGAGATGGAGGCGGTCAGCCCCAGCATTTT,CSARDGGGQPQHF
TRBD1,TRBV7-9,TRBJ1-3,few,TGTGCCAGCAGCCCCAGAGTGACAGGGGCCAACTCTGGAAACACCATATATTTT,CASSPRVTGANSGNTIYF
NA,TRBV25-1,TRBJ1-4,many,TGTGCCAGCAGACAGAACTCCGCGTCGGAAAAACTGTTTTTT,CASRQNSASEKLFF
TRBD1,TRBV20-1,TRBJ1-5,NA,TGCAGTGCTAGAGACAGGGGGCTCGGGTGGGGGGAGCCCCAGCATTTT,CSARDRGLGWGEPQHF
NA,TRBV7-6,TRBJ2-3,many,TGTGCCAGCAGCTTAGGAGAAGAAGATACGCAGTATTTT,CASSLGEEDTQYF
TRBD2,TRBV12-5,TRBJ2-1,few,TGTGCTAGTGGTTGGGGCGCGGGGCGGGGGGCCGGGAATGAGCAGTTCTTC,CASGWGAGRGAGNEQFF
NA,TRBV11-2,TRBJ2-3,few,TGTGCCAGCAGCTTTAGAGGACGGAAATGGGGCACAGATACGCAGTATTTT,CASSFRGRKWGTDTQYF
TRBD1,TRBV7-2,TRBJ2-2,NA,TGTGCCAGCAGCGGCGACAGGGGGCCCCCCGGGGAGCTGTTTTTT,CASSGDRGPPGELFF
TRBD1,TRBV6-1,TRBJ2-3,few,TGTGCCAGCAGTAGCCGGGACAGCGACGGCTCAGATACGCAGTATTTT,CASSSRDSDGSDTQYF
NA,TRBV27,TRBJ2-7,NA,TGTGCCAGCAGCTCCCGGCTTACACGTAAAGAAGCAATGTACGAGCAGTACTTC,CASSSRLTRKEAMYEQYF
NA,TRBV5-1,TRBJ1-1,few,TGCGCCACCGCCGAAGTGAAGGGCACCGAAGCTTTCTTT,CATAEVKGTEAFF
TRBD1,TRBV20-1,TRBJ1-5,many,TGCAGTGCTAGAGATCGAGGGACAGGGATTTACAATCAGCCCCAGCATTTT,CSARDRGTGIYNQPQHF
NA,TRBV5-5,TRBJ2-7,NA,TGTGCCAGCAGCTTCAGGTCGTCCGAGCAGTACTTC,CASSFRSSEQYF
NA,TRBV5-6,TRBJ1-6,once,TGTGCCAGCAGCCCTCTTGCAAACATGGTTAATTCACCCCTCCACTTT,CASSPLANMVNSPLHF
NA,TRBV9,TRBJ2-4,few,TGTGCCAGCAGCGTATATGGTGAAGTCACCTCGGCCAAAAACATTCAGTACTTC,CASSVYGEVTSAKNIQYF
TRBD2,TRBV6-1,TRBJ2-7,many,TGTGCCAGCAGTGAAGGGACTAGCGGGGGCCCATCCTACGAGCAGTACTTC,CASSEGTSGGPSYEQYF
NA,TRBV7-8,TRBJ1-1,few,TGTGCCAGCAGCTTAGCTCCCCTGGGGGAGGGTGAAGCTTTCTTT,CASSLAPLGEGEAFF
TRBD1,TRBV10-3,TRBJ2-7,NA,TGTGCCATCAGAGTGACAGGGACCTACGAGCAGTACTTC,CAIRVTGTYEQYF
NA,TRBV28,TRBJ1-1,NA,TGTGCCAGCAGTCGGGGAGGGACGGGGAACACTGAAGCTTTCTTT,CASSRGGTGNTEAFF
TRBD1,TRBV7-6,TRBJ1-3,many,TGTGCCAGCAGCGCCCGGACAGGGCTTGACGAGGTCTCTGGAAACACCATATATTTT,CASSARTGLDEVSGNTIYF
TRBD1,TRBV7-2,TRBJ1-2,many,TGTGCCAGCAGCCCGCGGGACAGCCACTATGGCTACACCTTC,CASSPRDSHYGYTF
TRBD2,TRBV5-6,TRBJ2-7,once,TGTGCCAGCAGCTTGTTTGGGCGGGGGACCTACGAGCAGTACTTC,CASSLFGRGTYEQYF
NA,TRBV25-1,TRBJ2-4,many,TGTGCCACCAGCAACCCCGGAACAGCCAAAAACATTCAGTACTTC,CATSNPGTAKNIQYF
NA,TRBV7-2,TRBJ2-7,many,TGTGCCAGCAGCTTAACAGCTGAAGGATTTTTCGAGCAGTACTTC,CASSLTAEGFFEQYF
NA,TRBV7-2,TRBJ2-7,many,TGTGCCAGCAGCTTAGTTTCGATGGCCGAGCAGTACTTC,CASSLVSMAEQYF
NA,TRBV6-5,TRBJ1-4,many,TGTGCCAGCACCGAGTCGAGTTACCCTGTGGGTGAAAAACTGTTTTTT,CASTESSYPVGEKLFF
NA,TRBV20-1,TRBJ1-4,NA,TGCAGTGCTAGAGAGTGGAGGTTGCCCGGAAATGAAAAACTGTTTTTT,CSAREWRLPGNEKLFF
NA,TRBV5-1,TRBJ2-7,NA,TGCGCCAGCAGCTTTTCTGCGGAAAACTACGAGCAGTACTTC,CASSFSAENYEQYF
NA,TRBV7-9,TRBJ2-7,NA,TGTGCCAGCAGTCCCGTGGGACCGACCTACGAGCAGTACTTC,CASSPVGPTYEQYF
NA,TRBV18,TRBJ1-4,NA,TGTGCCAGCTCACCATCTACGGGGACATCTAATGAAAAACTGTTTTTT,CASSPSTGTSNEKLFF
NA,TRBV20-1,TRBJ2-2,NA,TGCAGTGCTAGAGATAGACCCCTTCGGAGCACCGGGGAGCTGTTTTTT,CSARDRPLRSTGELFF
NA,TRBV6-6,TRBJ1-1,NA,TGTGCCAGCACTCATCATGTGGGGGAGAGGAGAGAAGCTTTCTTT,CASTHHVGERREAFF
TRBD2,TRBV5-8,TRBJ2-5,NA,TGTGCCAGCAGCTTCCTAGCGGCCGAGAAGTCCCAGTACTTC,CASSFLAAEKSQYF
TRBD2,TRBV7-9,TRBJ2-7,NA,TGTGCCAGCAGCCAGACTAGCGGGGGGGATTGGTACGAGCAGTACTTC,CASSQTSGGDWYEQYF
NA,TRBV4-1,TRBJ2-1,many,TGCGCCAGCAGCCAAGGCGAGGGGAGCTCCTACAATGAGCAGTTCTTC,CASSQGEGSSYNEQFF
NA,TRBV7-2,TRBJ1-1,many,TGTGCCAGCAGCTTAGCGCACCAGAACACTGAAGCTTTCTTT,CASSLAHQNTEAFF
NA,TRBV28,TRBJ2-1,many,TGTGCCAGCAGGGGGGTCCCTGTCATAAATGAGCAGTTCTTC,CASRGVPVINEQFF
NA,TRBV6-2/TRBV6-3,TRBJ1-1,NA,TGTGCCAGCTCAAACCGGGGGCCGGGGACTGAAGCTTTCTTT,CASSNRGPGTEAFF